Reported below is one TCR beta chain. What antigen it recognizes has not been identified. Base qualities are not provided; no much larger clone lies one nucleotide away. This entry comes from a study of cytomegalovirus exposure and HLA in healthy donors (dated by TCRdb to about 2017). Notes on the research overall: The 550 to 750 repertoires of the first cohort and the 120 validation repertoires were produced on the same platform, according to a later analysis. To predict cytomegalovirus infection status, the study brought together high-throughput TCR immunosequencing, statistical association of individual TCRs with disease status, and machine learning. Besides the first cohort of 666 subjects, a separate validation cohort made up of roughly 120 different subjects was used. The aim of the study was to test whether cataloging public T cell receptors could identify signatures of past pathogen exposure.

General findings and caveats noted by the study authors: Subsequent analysis determined that TCRs grouped into clusters in the first cohort also showed a tendency toward co-occurrence across the roughly 110 validation repertoires, and 85% to 95% of cluster scores exceeded 0. While some public TCRs were present in many individuals, most TCR sequences turned up only very rarely across donors. It was suggested by the authors that the approach could potentially be generalized to other disease states and immunological phenotypes. The validation cohort had no HLA typing available for a later analysis, so co-occurrence within that cohort was assessed over all 120 or so repertoires. A few of the identified cytomegalovirus-associated TCR beta chains were confirmed in vitro to be specific for cytomegalovirus antigens. The study listed 150 to 200 TCR beta chains as associated with cytomegalovirus. The classifier was reported to diagnose cytomegalovirus status with high specificity and sensitivity in both the original and validation cohorts.

The donors belonged to the validation cohort of 120 subjects, which was separate from the approximately 680-subject first cohort. The germline V and J ends show losses of 6 bases and 3 bases respectively, and no gene match explains 6 bases of the junction. Sequences SGHAT (CDR1) and FQNNGV (CDR2) are obtained from the germline V gene. Measured from the cysteine to the phenylalanine, the CDR3 is 15 residues long. The sequence is cut down to CDR3 DNA, 45 bases in frame from base 1. The method was the immunoSEQ multiplex PCR assay. The study's processing was this. A statistical classification framework was developed to diagnose cytomegalovirus status using the catalog of TCR beta chain sequences. This immuneACCESS table, as held by TCRdb, lists in-frame sequences with V and J called but not all clones. Of the missing ones, under half trace to an unresolved V gene in checked studies; the others have no known cause. V and J calls and clone size are copied from that table; D and trimming were computed from the DNA. Counted in this sample were about 260,000 clones; around 91% of them appeared once. Roughly 3% of the sample belongs to the ten largest clones.

The sequence is built from TRBV11-2 and TRBJ2-4; 9 middle bases align to TRBD2. The origin of this receptor is a woman in her 30s in good health and CMV-seronegative. Source material: PBMCs. CDR3 loop: CASRSLAGNKNIQYF. The nucleotides read TGTGCCAGCAGGTCACTAGCGGGTAACAAAAACATTCAGTACTTC.